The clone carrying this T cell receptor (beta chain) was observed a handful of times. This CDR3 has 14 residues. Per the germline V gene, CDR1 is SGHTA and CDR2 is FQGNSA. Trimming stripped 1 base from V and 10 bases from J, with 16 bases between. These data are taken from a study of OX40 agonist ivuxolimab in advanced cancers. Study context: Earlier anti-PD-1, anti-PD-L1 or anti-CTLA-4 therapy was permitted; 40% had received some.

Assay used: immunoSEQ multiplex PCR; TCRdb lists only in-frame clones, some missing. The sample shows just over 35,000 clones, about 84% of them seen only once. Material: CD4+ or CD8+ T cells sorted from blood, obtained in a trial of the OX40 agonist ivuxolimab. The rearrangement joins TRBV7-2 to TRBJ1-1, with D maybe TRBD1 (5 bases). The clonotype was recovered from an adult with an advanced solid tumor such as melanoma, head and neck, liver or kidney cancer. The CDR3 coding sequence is TGTGCCAGCAGCTTAGAGCGGGGGGTAGGGACAGCTTTCTTT. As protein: CASSLERGVGTAFF.